This T cell receptor beta chain was profiled in a study of cytomegalovirus exposure and HLA in healthy donors. A remark on this clone: Antigen: not known.

The CDR3 extends over 18 amino acids. Germline V gene data show CDR1 as MGHDK and CDR2 as SYGVNS. V gave up 2 bases and J gave up 0 bases; unmatched junction bases: 7. Findings and caveats of the study: 87-base-pair reads could not separate some V segments, including TRBV6-2 and TRBV6-3.

60 Vbeta and 13 Jbeta primers were used in PCR. Only in-frame clones appear in the TCRdb table, and some are missing; sequencing was by immunoSEQ multiplex PCR. The sample has about 130,000 clones, 65% to 90% seen once. The origin of this receptor is a girl aged 2 to 10 in good health and CMV-seronegative. The V call is TRBV25-1, the J call TRBJ2-3, with 11 nucleotides matching TRBD2. Source material: PBMCs. The CDR3 DNA follows: TGTGCCAGCAGTGAAGGGGGTATAGCGGGAGGGAGCACAGATACGCAGTATTTT. Its protein product is CASSEGGIAGGSTDTQYF.